This T cell receptor (beta chain) originates from a study of radiotherapy plus CTLA-4 blockade in lung cancer. Study summary: Disease control was achieved by around 32% of patients, and objective responses by about 19%. Broader study findings: In blood, TCR clones derived from the tumor expanded after radiotherapy plus ipilimumab. Early blood T cell clone dynamics, with interferon-beta, were reported to best predict response.

A note on this clone: Its antigen is not known.

TCRdb's copy holds only in-frame clones and misses some; the assay was immunoSEQ multiplex PCR. Among about 60,000 clones, about four fifths were seen once, and the ten largest hold roughly 3.9%. This clonotype originated in a human donor with non-small cell lung cancer who had a partial response to radiotherapy plus ipilimumab. The sample in question was peripheral blood, obtained from a patient treated with radiotherapy plus ipilimumab.

CDR3 bases: TGTGCCAGCAGCCCTCTAGCGGGAGCTGAAAACAATGAGCAGTTCTTC. The encoded protein is CASSPLAGAENNEQFF. The chain couples TRBV11-2 to TRBJ2-1; TRBD2 agrees at 10 bases. This CDR3 is built from 16 residues. Germline lookup yields CDR1 SGHAT and CDR2 FQNNGV. The ends lost 5 bases at V and 5 bases at J; junction bases unmatched: 9.